This paragraph covers one T cell receptor beta chain sequence. Its antigen remains unknown. For TCR beta, libraries came from iRepertoire HTBI primers and Arm-PCR of CDR3 regions. Each CDR3 protein is one row after TCRdb ran MiXCR on the multiplex PCR reads. The data show about 240,000 distinct CDR3 sequences, around 21% seen once. This CDR3 contains 15 residues. Looked up from germline, CDR1 is SGHVS and CDR2 is FNYEAQ. V dropped 7 bases and J dropped 9; count of bases not matched to a gene: 10. This sample's time point: newly diagnosed GD, antithyroid drugs for less than 3 months. From RNA extracted from PBMCs, the TCR library was made. The data were taken from a study of regulatory T cells in long-lasting Graves disease. Study-level information: Newly diagnosed Graves' patients had under 3 months of antithyroid drugs. Findings of the study overall: The study found lower TCR diversity in persistent Graves' patients than in newly diagnosed ones.

This clonotype was sampled from a female donor with Graves disease. The material was peripheral blood mononuclear cells (PBMCs), obtained at new diagnosis, from a patient treated with antithyroid drugs. The chain joins TRBV7-6 to TRBJ1-6; TRBD1 aligns across 9 bases. DNA of the CDR3: TGTGCCAGCACGTCCCGGGACAGGGTTCCTTCACCCCTCCACTTT. Protein product: CASTSRDRVPSPLHF. Looking up the rest from reference TRBV7-6 and TRBJ1-6 gives the full variable domain: GAGVSQSPRYKVTKRGQDVALRCDPISGHVSLYWYRQALGQGPEFLTYFNYEAQQDKSGLPNDRFSAERPEGSISTLTIQRTEQRDSAMYRCASTSRDRVPSPLHFGNGTRLTVT.